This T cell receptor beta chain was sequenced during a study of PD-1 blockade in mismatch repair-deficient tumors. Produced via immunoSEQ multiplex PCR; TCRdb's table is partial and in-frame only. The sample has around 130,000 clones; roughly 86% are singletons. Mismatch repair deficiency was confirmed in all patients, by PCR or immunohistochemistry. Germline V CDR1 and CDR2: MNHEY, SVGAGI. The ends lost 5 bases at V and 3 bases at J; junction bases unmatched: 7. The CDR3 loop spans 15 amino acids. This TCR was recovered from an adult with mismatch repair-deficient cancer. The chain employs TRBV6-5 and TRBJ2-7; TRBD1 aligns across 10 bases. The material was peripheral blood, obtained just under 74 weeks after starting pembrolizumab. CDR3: CASSARGTGVYEQYF. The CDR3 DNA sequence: TGTGCCAGCAGTGCCCGCGGGACAGGGGTCTACGAGCAGTACTTC.